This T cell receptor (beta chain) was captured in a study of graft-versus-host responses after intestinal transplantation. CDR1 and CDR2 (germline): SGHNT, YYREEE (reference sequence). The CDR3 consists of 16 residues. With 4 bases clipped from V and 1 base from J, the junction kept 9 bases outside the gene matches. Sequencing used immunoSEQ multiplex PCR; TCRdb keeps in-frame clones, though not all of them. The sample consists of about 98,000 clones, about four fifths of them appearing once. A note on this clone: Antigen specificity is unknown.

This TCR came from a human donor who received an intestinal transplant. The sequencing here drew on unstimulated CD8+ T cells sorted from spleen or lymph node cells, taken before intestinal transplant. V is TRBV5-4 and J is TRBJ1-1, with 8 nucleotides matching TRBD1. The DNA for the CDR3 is TGTGCCAGCAGCAAACCATCTGGGACAGGGAACACTGAAGCTTTCTTT. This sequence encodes CASSKPSGTGNTEAFF.